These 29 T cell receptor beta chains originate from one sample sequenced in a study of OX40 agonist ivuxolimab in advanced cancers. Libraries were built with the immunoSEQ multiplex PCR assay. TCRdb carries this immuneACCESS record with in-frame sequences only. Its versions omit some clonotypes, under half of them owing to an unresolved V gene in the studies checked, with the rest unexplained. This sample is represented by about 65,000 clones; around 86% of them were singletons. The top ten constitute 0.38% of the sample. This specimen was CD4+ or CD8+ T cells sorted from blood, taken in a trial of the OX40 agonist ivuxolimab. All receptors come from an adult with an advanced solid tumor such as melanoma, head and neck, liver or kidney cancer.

The CDR3 loop reads CASTVGRVTDTQYF. As DNA, the CDR3 is TGTGCCAGCACTGTTGGCAGGGTAACAGATACGCAGTATTTT. The rearrangement links TRBV2 to TRBJ2-3, with D possibly matching TRBD1 (5 bases). The V gene lost 7 bases and the J gene lost 3 bases, with 14 bases spanning the gap. This CDR3 has 14 amino acids. CDR1 and CDR2 (germline): SNHLY, FYNNEI.

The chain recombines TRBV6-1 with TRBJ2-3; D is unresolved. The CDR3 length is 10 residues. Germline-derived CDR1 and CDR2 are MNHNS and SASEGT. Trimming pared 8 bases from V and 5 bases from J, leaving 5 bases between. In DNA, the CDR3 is TGTGCCAGCGGGTTAGATACGCAGTATTTT. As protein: CASGLDTQYF.

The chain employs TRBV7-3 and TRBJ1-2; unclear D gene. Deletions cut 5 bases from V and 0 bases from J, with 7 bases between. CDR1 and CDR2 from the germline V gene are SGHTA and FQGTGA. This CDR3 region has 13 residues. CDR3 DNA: TGTGCCAGCAGCCCGGACTCTAACTATGGCTACACCTTC. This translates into CASSPDSNYGYTF.

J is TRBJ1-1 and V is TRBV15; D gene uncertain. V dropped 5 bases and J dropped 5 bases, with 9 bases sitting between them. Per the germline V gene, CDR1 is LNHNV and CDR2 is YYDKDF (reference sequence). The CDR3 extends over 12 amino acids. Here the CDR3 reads CATSPGRTEAFF. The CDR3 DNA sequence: TGTGCCACCAGCCCTGGCCGGACTGAAGCTTTCTTT. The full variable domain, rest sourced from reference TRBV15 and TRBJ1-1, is DAMVIQNPRYQVTQFGKPVTLSCSQTLNHNVMYWYQQKSSQAPKLLFHYYDKDFNNEADTPDNFQSRRPNTSFCFLDIRSPGLGDTAMYLCATSPGRTEAFFGQGTRLTVV.

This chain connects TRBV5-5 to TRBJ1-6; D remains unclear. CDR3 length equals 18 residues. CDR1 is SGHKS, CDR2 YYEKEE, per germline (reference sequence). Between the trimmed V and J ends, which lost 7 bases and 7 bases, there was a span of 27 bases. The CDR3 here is CASVSGPTGKPANSPLHF. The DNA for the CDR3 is TGTGCCAGCGTTAGCGGTCCTACTGGGAAACCCGCAAATTCACCCCTCCACTTT.

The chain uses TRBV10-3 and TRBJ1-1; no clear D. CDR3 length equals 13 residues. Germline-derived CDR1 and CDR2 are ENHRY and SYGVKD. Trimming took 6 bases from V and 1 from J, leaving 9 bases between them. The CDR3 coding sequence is TGTGCCATCAGGCCAACAGAGAACACTGAAGCTTTCTTT. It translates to CAIRPTENTEAFF.

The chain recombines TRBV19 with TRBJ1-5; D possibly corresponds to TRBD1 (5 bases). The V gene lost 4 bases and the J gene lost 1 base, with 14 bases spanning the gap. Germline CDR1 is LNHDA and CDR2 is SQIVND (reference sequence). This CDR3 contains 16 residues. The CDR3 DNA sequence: TGTGCCAGTAGTACGCCCTGGGGCTTGAGCAATCAGCCCCAGCATTTT. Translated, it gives CASSTPWGLSNQPQHF.

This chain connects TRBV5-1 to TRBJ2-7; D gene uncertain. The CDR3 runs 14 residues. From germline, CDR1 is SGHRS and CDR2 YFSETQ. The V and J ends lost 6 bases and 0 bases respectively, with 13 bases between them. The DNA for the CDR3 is TGCGCCAGCACCGACTCGACGAGCTCCTACGAGCAGTACTTC. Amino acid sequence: CASTDSTSSYEQYF.

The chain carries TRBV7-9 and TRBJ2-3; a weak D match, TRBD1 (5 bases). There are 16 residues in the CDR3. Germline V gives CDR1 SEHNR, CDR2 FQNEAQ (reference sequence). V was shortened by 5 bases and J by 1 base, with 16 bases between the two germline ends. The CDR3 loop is CASSPQVPMGTDTQYF. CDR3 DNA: TGTGCCAGCAGCCCACAGGTCCCGATGGGCACAGATACGCAGTATTTT.

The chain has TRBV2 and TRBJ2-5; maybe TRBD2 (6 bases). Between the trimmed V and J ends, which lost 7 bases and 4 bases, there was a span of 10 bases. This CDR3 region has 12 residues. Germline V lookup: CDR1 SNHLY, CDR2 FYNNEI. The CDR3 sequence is CASTGGVETQYF. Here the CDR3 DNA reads TGTGCCAGCACTGGCGGGGTAGAGACCCAGTACTTC. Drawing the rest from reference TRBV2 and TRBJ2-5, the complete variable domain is EPEVTQTPSHQVTQMGQEVILRCVPISNHLYFYWYRQILGQKVEFLVSFYNNEISEKSEIFDDQFSVERPDGSNFTLKIRSTKLEDSAMYFCASTGGVETQYFGPGTRLLVL.

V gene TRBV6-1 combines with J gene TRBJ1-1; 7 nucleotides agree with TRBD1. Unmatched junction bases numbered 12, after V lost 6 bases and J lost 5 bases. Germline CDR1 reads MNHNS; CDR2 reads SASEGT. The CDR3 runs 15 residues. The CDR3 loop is CASRLDRVGGTEAFF. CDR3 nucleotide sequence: TGTGCCAGCAGACTAGACAGGGTAGGAGGGACTGAAGCTTTCTTT.

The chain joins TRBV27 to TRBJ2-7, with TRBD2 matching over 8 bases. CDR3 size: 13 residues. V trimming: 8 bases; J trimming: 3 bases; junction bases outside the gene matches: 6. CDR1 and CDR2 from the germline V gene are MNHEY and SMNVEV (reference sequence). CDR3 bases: TGTGCCAGCGGCCCAAGCGGGGGCTACGAGCAGTACTTC. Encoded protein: CASGPSGGYEQYF.

CDR3 nucleotide sequence: TGTGCCTGGAAGGCCAAGGGGGGTCGGTCTTACGAGCAGTACTTC. It codes for CAWKAKGGRSYEQYF. The rearrangement links TRBV30 to TRBJ2-7, with D perhaps being TRBD1 or TRBD2 (6 bases each). V lost 4 bases to trimming and J lost 4 bases, with 20 bases between them. Per germline, CDR1 GTSNPN and CDR2 SVGIG (reference sequence). CDR3 length: 15 amino acids. The full variable domain, with the rest looked up from reference TRBV30 and TRBJ2-7, is SQTIHQWPATLVQPVGSPLSLECTVEGTSNPNLYWYRQAAGRGLQLLFYSVGIGQISSEVPQNLSASRPQDRQFILSSKKLLLSDSGFYLCAWKAKGGRSYEQYFGPGTRLTVT.

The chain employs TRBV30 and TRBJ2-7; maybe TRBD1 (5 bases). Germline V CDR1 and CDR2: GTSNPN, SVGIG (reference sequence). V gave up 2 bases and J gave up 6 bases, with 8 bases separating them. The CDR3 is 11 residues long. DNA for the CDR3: TGTGCCTGGAGTCAGGGATTCGAGCAGTACTTC. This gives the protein CAWSQGFEQYF.

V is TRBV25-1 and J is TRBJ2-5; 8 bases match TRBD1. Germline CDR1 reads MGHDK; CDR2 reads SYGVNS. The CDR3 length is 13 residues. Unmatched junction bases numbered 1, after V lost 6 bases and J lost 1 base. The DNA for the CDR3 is TGTGCCAGCAGACAGGGGGTCCAAGAGACCCAGTACTTC. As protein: CASRQGVQETQYF.

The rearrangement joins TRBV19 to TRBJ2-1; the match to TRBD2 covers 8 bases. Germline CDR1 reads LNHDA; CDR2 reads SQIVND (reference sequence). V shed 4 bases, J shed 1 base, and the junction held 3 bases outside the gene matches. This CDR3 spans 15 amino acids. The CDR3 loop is CASSTRGGSYNEQFF. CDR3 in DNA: TGTGCCAGTAGTACCCGGGGGGGATCCTACAATGAGCAGTTCTTC.

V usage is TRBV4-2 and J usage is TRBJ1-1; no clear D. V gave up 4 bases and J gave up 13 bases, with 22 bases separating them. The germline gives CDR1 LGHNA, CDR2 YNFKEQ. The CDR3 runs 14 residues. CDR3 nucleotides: TGTGCCAGCAGCCTCGGGGAGGGCGGACGCCGCGTTTTCTTT. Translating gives CASSLGEGGRRVFF.

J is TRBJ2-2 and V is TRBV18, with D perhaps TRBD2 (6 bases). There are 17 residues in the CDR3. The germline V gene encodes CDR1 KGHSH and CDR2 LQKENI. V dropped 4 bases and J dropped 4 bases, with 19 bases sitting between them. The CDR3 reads CASSLLRPQEGTGELFF. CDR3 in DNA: TGTGCCAGCTCACTTCTCCGACCCCAGGAGGGCACCGGGGAGCTGTTTTTT.

CDR3 DNA: TGTGCCTGGGGAGGACAGAATTCACCCCTCCACTTT. This codes for CAWGGQNSPLHF. The chain combines TRBV30 with TRBJ1-6; D is perhaps TRBD1 (6 bases). CDR3 size: 12 residues. Per the germline V gene, CDR1 is GTSNPN and CDR2 is SVGIG (reference sequence). V shed 5 bases and J shed 7 bases, with 9 bases lying between them.

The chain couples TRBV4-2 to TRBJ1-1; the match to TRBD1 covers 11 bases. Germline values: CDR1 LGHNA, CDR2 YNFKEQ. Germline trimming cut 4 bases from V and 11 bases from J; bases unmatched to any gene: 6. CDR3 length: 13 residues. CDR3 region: CASSPPRDRGAFF. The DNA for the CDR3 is TGTGCCAGCAGCCCTCCTCGGGACAGGGGGGCTTTCTTT.

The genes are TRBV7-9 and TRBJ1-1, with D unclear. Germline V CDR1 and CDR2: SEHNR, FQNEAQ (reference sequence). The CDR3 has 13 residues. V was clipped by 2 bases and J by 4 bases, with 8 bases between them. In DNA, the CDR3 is TGTGCCAGCAGCTTATCTGCAGTCACTGAAGCTTTCTTT. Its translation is CASSLSAVTEAFF.

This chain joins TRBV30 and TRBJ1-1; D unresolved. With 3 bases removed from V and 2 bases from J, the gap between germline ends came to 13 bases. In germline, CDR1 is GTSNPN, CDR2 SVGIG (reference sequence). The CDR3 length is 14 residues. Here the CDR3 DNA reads TGTGCCTGGAGGGCCCTGGAGGGAAACACTGAAGCTTTCTTT. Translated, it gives CAWRALEGNTEAFF.

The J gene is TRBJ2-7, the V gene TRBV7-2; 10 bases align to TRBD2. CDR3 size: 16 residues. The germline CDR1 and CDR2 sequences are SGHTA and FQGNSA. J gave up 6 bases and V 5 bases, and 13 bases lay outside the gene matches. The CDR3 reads CASSPRGAGGLGEQYF. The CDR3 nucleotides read TGTGCCAGCAGCCCAAGGGGAGCGGGGGGGTTGGGCGAGCAGTACTTC.

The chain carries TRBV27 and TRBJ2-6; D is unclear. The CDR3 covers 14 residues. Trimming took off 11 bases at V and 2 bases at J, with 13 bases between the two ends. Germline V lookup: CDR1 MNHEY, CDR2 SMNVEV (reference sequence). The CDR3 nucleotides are TGTGCCTCACAACCCCGCACTGGGGCCAACGTCCTGACTTTC. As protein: CASQPRTGANVLTF.

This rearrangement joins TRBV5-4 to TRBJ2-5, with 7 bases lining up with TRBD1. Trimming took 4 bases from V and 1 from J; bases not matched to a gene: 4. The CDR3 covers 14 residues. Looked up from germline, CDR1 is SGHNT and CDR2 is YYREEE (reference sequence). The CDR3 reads CASSLGGIQETQYF. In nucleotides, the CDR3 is TGTGCCAGCAGCCTAGGGGGCATCCAAGAGACCCAGTACTTC. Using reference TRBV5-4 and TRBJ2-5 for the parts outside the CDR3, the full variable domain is ETGVTQSPTHLIKTRGQQVTLRCSSQSGHNTVSWYQQALGQGPQFIFQYYREEENGRGNFPPRFSGLQFPNYSSELNVNALELDDSALYLCASSLGGIQETQYFGPGTRLLVL.

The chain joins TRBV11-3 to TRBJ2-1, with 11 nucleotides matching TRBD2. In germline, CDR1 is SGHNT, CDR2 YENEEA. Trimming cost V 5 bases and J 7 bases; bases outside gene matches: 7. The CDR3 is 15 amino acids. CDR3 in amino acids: CASSQTGLAANEQFF. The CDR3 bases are TGTGCCAGCAGCCAAACGGGACTAGCGGCGAATGAGCAGTTCTTC. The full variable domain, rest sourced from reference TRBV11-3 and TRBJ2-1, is EAGVVQSPRYKIIEKKQPVAFWCNPISGHNTLYWYLQNLGQGPELLIRYENEEAVDDSQLPKDRFSAERLKGVDSTLKIQPAELGDSAVYLCASSQTGLAANEQFFGPGTRLTVL.

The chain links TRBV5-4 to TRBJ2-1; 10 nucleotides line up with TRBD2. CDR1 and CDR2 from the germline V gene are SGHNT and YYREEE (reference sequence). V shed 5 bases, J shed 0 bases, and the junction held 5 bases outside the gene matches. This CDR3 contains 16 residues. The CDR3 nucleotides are TGTGCCAGCAGATCTAGCGGGGGTAGCTCCTACAATGAGCAGTTCTTC. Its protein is CASRSSGGSSYNEQFF.

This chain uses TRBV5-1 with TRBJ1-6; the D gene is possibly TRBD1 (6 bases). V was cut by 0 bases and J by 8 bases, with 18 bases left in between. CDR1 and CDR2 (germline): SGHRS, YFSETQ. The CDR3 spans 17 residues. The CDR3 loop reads CASSLGRGQGRDSPLHF. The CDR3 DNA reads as TGCGCCAGCAGCTTGGGACGGGGTCAGGGGAGGGATTCACCCCTCCACTTT.

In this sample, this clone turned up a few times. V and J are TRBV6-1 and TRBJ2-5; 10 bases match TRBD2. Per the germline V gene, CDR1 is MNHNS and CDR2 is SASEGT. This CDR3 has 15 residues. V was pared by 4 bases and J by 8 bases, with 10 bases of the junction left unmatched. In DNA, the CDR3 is TGTGCCAGCAGTGCTTCCAGCGGGGGGGCACAAACCCAGTACTTC. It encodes CASSASSGGAQTQYF.